This paragraph reports one T cell receptor (beta chain). The method was immunoSEQ multiplex PCR; TCRdb's version includes in-frame clones alone and lacks a portion of them. The sample holds some 79,000 clones; roughly 87% are singletons and the top ten take under 4.5%. The CDR3 sequence is 14 residues long. Trimming shortened V by 5 bases and J by 1 base, and 12 bases separated the two germline ends. CDR1 and CDR2 from the germline V gene are SQVTM and ANQGSEA. The sample comes from a study of control samples from healthy donors and cancer patients. Input material: blood. The V and J genes are TRBV29-1 and TRBJ2-1; D is tentatively TRBD1 or TRBD2 (5 bases each). The TCR comes from a woman in her 50s in good health. The CDR3 region is CSVLRAGSYNEQFF. In nucleotides, the CDR3 is TGCAGCGTTTTGAGGGCAGGGTCCTACAATGAGCAGTTCTTC.